Each of the 27 T cell receptor beta chains below was sequenced from the same sample in a study of identical twins. MiXCR, applied by TCRdb to the 5' RACE reads, yields one record per CDR3 protein. This table holds about 900,000 distinct CDR3 sequences, 9% to 15% found once. This same sample was also taken into another study, of yellow fever vaccine responses in identical twins.

The sample taken for sequencing was PBMCs. Source of these receptors: a woman aged 18-29 years in good health.

This clonotype was counted between two and nine times. The genes are TRBV6-5 and TRBJ1-5; TRBD1 might be the D (5 bases). The germline CDR1 and CDR2 sequences are MNHEY and SVGAGI. V shed 2 bases and J shed 5 bases, with 10 bases lying between them. The CDR3 is made up of 14 amino acids. CDR3: CASSYVEGDQPQHF. The CDR3 DNA is TGTGCCAGCAGTTACGTCGAAGGGGATCAGCCCCAGCATTTT.

This clonotype was seen a few times. This chain uses TRBV2 with TRBJ1-1; TRBD1 matches at 7 bases. CDR1 is SNHLY, CDR2 FYNNEI, per germline. V shed 6 bases and J 6 bases; nucleotides not matched to a gene: 10. The CDR3 sequence is 14 residues long. The CDR3 DNA is TGTGCCAGCAGATCAGACAGGGTCTTGCCTGAAGCTTTCTTT. This encodes CASRSDRVLPEAFF.

This clonotype was seen more than once but under ten times. V gene TRBV18 combines with J gene TRBJ2-1; D is unresolved. CDR1 KGHSH and CDR2 LQKENI come from the germline V gene. There are 12 residues in the CDR3. Trimming removed 3 bases at V and 6 bases at J, with 6 bases between. CDR3 DNA sequence: TGTGCCAGCTCACCCTACCGCAATGAGCAGTTCTTC. The encoded protein is CASSPYRNEQFF.

This clonotype turned up a few times. The chain carries TRBV24-1 and TRBJ2-1; tentative D call: TRBD2 (6 bases). V was shortened by 3 bases and J by 5 bases, with 10 bases between the two germline ends. This CDR3 comprises 14 residues. CDR1 and CDR2 from the germline V gene are KGHDR and SFDVKD. CDR3 residues: CATSDPGGNNEQFF. The CDR3 DNA reads TGTGCCACCAGTGATCCGGGCGGGAACAATGAGCAGTTCTTC.

This clonotype was picked up a small number of times. This rearrangement joins TRBV6-1 to TRBJ2-5; possibly TRBD2 for D (7 bases). Trimming took off 6 bases at V and 7 bases at J, with 21 bases between the two ends. This CDR3 is built from 15 residues. CDR1 is MNHNS, CDR2 SASEGT, per germline. The CDR3 loop reads CASRGAGAGEVTQYF. The CDR3 DNA sequence: TGTGCCAGCAGGGGGGCTGGGGCGGGAGAGGTGACCCAGTACTTC.

The chain carries TRBV12-5 and TRBJ2-3; no definite D call. V shed 5 bases and J shed 6 bases, with 15 bases lying between them. CDR3 length: 14 residues. The germline CDR1 and CDR2 sequences are LGHNT and FRNRAP. Here the CDR3 reads CASGPEGIRDTQYF. The CDR3 DNA reads as TGTGCTAGTGGTCCCGAAGGAATCAGGGATACGCAGTATTTT.

V usage is TRBV6-1 and J usage is TRBJ2-7, with a possible D match to TRBD1 (5 bases). Trimming took 8 bases from V and 3 from J, leaving 14 bases between them. Germline CDR1 is MNHNS and CDR2 is SASEGT. CDR3 size: 13 residues. DNA of the CDR3: TGTGCCAGCCGAGTTGGGGCTTACTACGAGCAGTACTTC. This sequence encodes CASRVGAYYEQYF.

The chain employs TRBV6-1 and TRBJ1-4, with 7 nucleotides matching TRBD1. This CDR3 contains 17 residues. The V segment lost 6 bases and the J segment 3 bases; nucleotides outside the gene matches: 13. Germline V gives CDR1 MNHNS, CDR2 SASEGT. CDR3 region: CASSPYANRGANEKLFF. The DNA for the CDR3 is TGTGCCAGCAGCCCTTACGCAAACAGGGGAGCTAATGAAAAACTGTTTTTT.

The genes are TRBV2 and TRBJ1-2, with TRBD1 matching over 7 bases. The CDR3 totals 15 residues. V lost 2 bases and J lost 4; bases outside the gene matches: 7. Germline-derived CDR1 and CDR2 are SNHLY and FYNNEI. The CDR3 spells CASSELGTASYGYTF. CDR3 sequence (DNA): TGTGCCAGCAGTGAATTAGGGACAGCCAGCTATGGCTACACCTTC.

This clonotype turned up a few times. The chain uses TRBV11-3 and TRBJ2-1; D may be TRBD2 (6 bases). V lost 0 bases and J 6 bases, leaving 9 bases between the germline ends. The CDR3 is made up of 14 amino acids. CDR1 is SGHNT and CDR2 is YENEEA in the germline V gene. The CDR3 region has the DNA TGTGCCAGCAGCTTAGAAACGGGAGCCAATGAGCAGTTCTTC. This translates into CASSLETGANEQFF.

This clonotype showed up many times. J is TRBJ1-2 and V is TRBV9; TRBD1 aligns across 9 bases. Germline values: CDR1 SGDLS, CDR2 YYNGEE. The V gene end was trimmed by 3 bases and the J gene end by 6 bases; junction bases not matched to a gene: 3. The CDR3 is 13 residues long. The DNA for the CDR3 is TGTGCCAGCAGCGGAACAGGGGGCCATGGCTACACCTTC. Translation: CASSGTGGHGYTF.

This clonotype came up a few times. One junction end does not reproduce the germline sequence, and a read error may be involved. The chain is built from TRBV7-9 and TRBJ2-1; 9 bases map to TRBD2. The CDR3 loop spans 14 amino acids. Per the germline V gene, CDR1 is SEHNR and CDR2 is FQNEAQ (reference sequence). CDR3 bases: TGTGCCAGCAGCACTAGCGGGTCCTACAATGAGCAGCTCTTC. Its protein product is CASSTSGSYNEQLF.

This clonotype was detected a few times. The chain is built from TRBV29-1 and TRBJ2-7; unclear D gene. This CDR3 is built from 12 residues. Trimming removed 5 bases at V and 3 bases at J, with 11 bases between. CDR1 is SQVTM and CDR2 is ANQGSEA in the germline V gene. The CDR3, as DNA: TGCAGCGTTCGGGCCTTAAACTACGAGCAGTACTTC. This encodes CSVRALNYEQYF.

This clonotype was observed many times. The rearrangement joins TRBV7-2 to TRBJ2-1, with a weak D call TRBD2 (6 bases). The germline V and J ends were trimmed by 5 bases and 5 bases, with 16 bases remaining between them. Germline V CDR1 and CDR2: SGHTA, FQGNSA. The CDR3 runs to 15 residues. The CDR3 region has the DNA TGTGCCAGCAGCCTACGGGGACTCCCGAACAATGAGCAGTTCTTC. It yields the protein CASSLRGLPNNEQFF.

This clonotype appeared many times. V is TRBV12-3 or TRBV12-4 and J is TRBJ1-5; no definite D call. Trimming took off 6 bases at V and 2 bases at J, with 14 bases between the two ends. This CDR3 region has 15 residues. The CDR3: CASSLDSLGNQPQHF. DNA of the CDR3: TGTGCCAGCAGCCTGGATAGCTTGGGCAATCAGCCCCAGCATTTT.

The chain combines TRBV20-1 with TRBJ2-4; 12 nucleotides agree with TRBD1. V lost 4 bases, J lost 7 bases, and 26 bases stayed unmatched. The CDR3 sequence is 21 residues long. Germline assignment: CDR1 DFQATT and CDR2 SNEGSKA (reference sequence). This CDR3 is CSATPSPHRTGTGGVGNIQYF. DNA for the CDR3: TGCAGTGCTACCCCCTCTCCCCACCGCACCGGGACAGGGGGCGTAGGGAACATTCAGTACTTC.

This sequence joins TRBV29-1 and TRBJ1-1; no definite D call. The CDR3 is made up of 12 amino acids. Germline CDR1 and CDR2: SQVTM and ANQGSEA. Trimming removed 4 bases from V and 1 base from J, with 7 bases in between. The CDR3 nucleotides read TGCAGCGTTGGGTGGCAGAACACTGAAGCTTTCTTT. It yields the protein CSVGWQNTEAFF.

In its sample, this clonotype was seen a few times. V and J are TRBV5-1 and TRBJ2-7, with 9 bases matching TRBD1. The CDR3 totals 14 residues. Germline trimming cut 3 bases from V and 7 bases from J; bases unmatched to any gene: 8. Germline-derived CDR1 and CDR2 are SGHRS and YFSETQ. CDR3 nucleotide sequence: TGCGCCAGCAGCTACTCCGGGACAGGGTATGAGCAGTACTTC. This encodes CASSYSGTGYEQYF.

A few counts support this clonotype. The genes are TRBV4-1 and TRBJ2-7, with D perhaps matching TRBD1 (6 bases). Germline lookup yields CDR1 MGHRA and CDR2 YSYEKL. V lost 0 bases and J 7 bases, leaving 7 bases between the germline ends. This CDR3 has 12 amino acids. The CDR3 sequence is CASSQERGEQYF. DNA of the CDR3: TGCGCCAGCAGCCAAGAGAGGGGGGAGCAGTACTTC.

This sequence joins TRBV6-2 or TRBV6-3 and TRBJ1-2, with D perhaps TRBD1 (5 bases). The V end lost 0 bases, the J end lost 1 base, and 12 bases lay between the germline ends. Germline V gives CDR1 MNHEY, CDR2 SVGEGT. The CDR3 is made up of 16 amino acids. The CDR3 DNA follows: TGTGCCAGCAGTTACTCATGGCAGGGCGATAACTATGGCTACACCTTC. It is translated as CASSYSWQGDNYGYTF.

This clonotype was recorded at least ten times. The V and J genes are TRBV20-1 and TRBJ2-3; no definite D call. This CDR3 has 16 residues. V was trimmed by 1 base and J by 6 bases, leaving 20 bases between them. Germline lookup yields CDR1 DFQATT and CDR2 SNEGSKA (reference sequence). The CDR3 DNA reads TGCAGTGCTAGAGGCTTAGCCTCCGTAGGTGGGGATACGCAGTATTTT. This sequence encodes CSARGLASVGGDTQYF.

This clonotype was counted at least ten times. This chain uses TRBV12-3 or TRBV12-4 with TRBJ2-3; D is uncertain. The CDR3 loop spans 13 amino acids. V lost 6 bases and J 6 bases, leaving 13 bases between the germline ends. The CDR3 spells CASSPPSADTQYF. CDR3 DNA sequence: TGTGCCAGCAGCCCCCCCAGCGCCGATACGCAGTATTTT.

The table lists this clonotype with a few counts. The chain joins TRBV7-9 to TRBJ2-7; D not certain. Between the trimmed V and J ends, which lost 5 bases and 4 bases, there was a span of 15 bases. This CDR3 spans 14 amino acids. The germline V gene has CDR1 SEHNR and CDR2 FQNEAQ (reference sequence). CDR3 amino acids: CASSHDTLAYEQYV. The CDR3 DNA sequence: TGTGCCAGCAGCCACGACACTTTAGCTTACGAGCAGTACGTC.

The rearrangement uses TRBV7-8 and TRBJ2-5, with D possibly matching TRBD1 (5 bases). Per germline, CDR1 SGHVS and CDR2 FQNEAQ. The V gene lost 1 base and the J gene lost 4 bases, with 10 bases spanning the gap. The CDR3 covers 14 residues. The CDR3 nucleotides are TGTGCCAGCAGCTTAGTGGCAGGGATAGAGACCCAGTACTTC. Amino acid sequence: CASSLVAGIETQYF.

V and J are TRBV27 and TRBJ2-3; D possibly matches TRBD1 or TRBD2 (5 bases each). The CDR3 has 16 amino acids. Germline V CDR1 and CDR2: MNHEY, SMNVEV (reference sequence). V was shortened by 3 bases and J by 0 bases, with 13 bases between the two germline ends. The CDR3 loop is CASSFQGDISTDTQYF. The CDR3, as DNA: TGTGCCAGCAGTTTCCAGGGAGACATCAGCACAGATACGCAGTATTTT.

The V gene is TRBV20-1, the J gene TRBJ2-5, with D perhaps TRBD1 (5 bases). This CDR3 comprises 13 residues. Per germline, CDR1 DFQATT and CDR2 SNEGSKA (reference sequence). Trimming stripped 3 bases from V and 7 bases from J, with 15 bases between. CDR3 residues: CSASLPGIGTQYF. CDR3 sequence (DNA): TGCAGTGCTAGCCTGCCAGGGATAGGGACCCAGTACTTC.

For this clonotype: One junction end disagrees with the germline gene, perhaps due to a read error. This sequence joins TRBV24-1 and TRBJ2-1; 14 bases align to TRBD2. CDR1 is KGHDR, CDR2 SFDVKD, per germline. This CDR3 spans 17 amino acids. The CDR3: CASSDLGTSGSYNEQFF. Here the CDR3 DNA reads TGTGCCTCCAGTGATTTGGGGACTAGCGGGAGTTACAATGAGCAGTTCTTC.